This TCR beta chain was sequenced in a study of T cells in localized non-small cell lung cancer. Study-wide results and limits: Of the tissues analyzed, uninvolved adjacent lung showed maximal T cell clonality, greater than tumor. Paired adjacent lung recovered a median around 62 of the top 100 tumor clones. Longer overall survival associated with higher blood T cell density; shorter survival with higher adjacent-lung clonality.

This clone occurred once. The antigen remains undetermined. Sequencing used immunoSEQ multiplex PCR; TCRdb keeps in-frame clones, though not all of them. The repertoire holds about 9,800 clones, with around 41% as singletons. V lost 5 bases and J 9 bases, leaving 14 bases between the germline ends. The germline CDR1 and CDR2 sequences are WSHSY and SAAADI. The CDR3 spans 12 residues. Sample: lymph node tissue, taken before any cancer treatment. The clonotype originates from a woman aged 35-75 years with stage I lung adenocarcinoma. This chain uses TRBV10-2 with TRBJ2-7; TRBD1 might be the D (6 bases). CDR3 DNA: TGCGCCAGCAGTCCCTCGGACAGAGGGCAGTACTTC. It is translated as CASSPSDRGQYF.